This T cell receptor (beta chain) originates from a study of blood T cells in healthy people across ages. Across the study: Roughly one uniquely barcoded beta molecule per two T cells was captured.

Study-level results: CMV status of donors was unknown, possibly confounding expanded clonotype changes. Unsorted PBMC material precluded a definitive naive versus antigen-experienced comparison.

CDR1 and CDR2 from the germline V gene are MDHEN and SYDVKM. The CDR3 extends over 13 amino acids. V shed 5 bases and J shed 7 bases, with 14 bases lying between them. Together with a sample-barcoded 5' primer, a J-beta primer mix was included in a second PCR lasting roughly 6 to 12 cycles. TCRdb fed the 5' RACE reads into MiXCR, producing one record per CDR3 protein. In the table there are about 1.4 million distinct CDR3 sequences, roughly 60% of which are singletons. About this clonotype: Its antigen is currently unknown.

The rearrangement uses TRBV28 and TRBJ1-2; D gene uncertain. The clonotype was recovered from a man aged 18-30 years in good health. Sequenced sample: blood. The CDR3 DNA sequence: TGTGCCAGCAGTCCACCGACAACCCGTGGCTACACCTTC. Translated: CASSPPTTRGYTF.